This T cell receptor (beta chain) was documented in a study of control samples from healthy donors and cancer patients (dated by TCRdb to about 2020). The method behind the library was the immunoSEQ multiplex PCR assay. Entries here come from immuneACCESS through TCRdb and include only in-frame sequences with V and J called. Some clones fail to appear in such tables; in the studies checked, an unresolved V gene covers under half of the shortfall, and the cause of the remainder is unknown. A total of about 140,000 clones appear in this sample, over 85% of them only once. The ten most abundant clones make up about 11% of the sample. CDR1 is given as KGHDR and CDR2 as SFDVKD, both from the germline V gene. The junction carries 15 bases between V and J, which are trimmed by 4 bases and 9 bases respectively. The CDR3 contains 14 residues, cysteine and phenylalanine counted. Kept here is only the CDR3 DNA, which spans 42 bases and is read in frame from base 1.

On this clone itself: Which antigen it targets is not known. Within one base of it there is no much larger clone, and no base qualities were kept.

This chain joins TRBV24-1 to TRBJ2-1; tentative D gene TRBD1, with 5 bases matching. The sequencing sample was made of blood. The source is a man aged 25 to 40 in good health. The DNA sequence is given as TGTGCCACCAGTGAACAGACTCGAAGGGGTGAGCAGTTCTTC. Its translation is CATSEQTRRGEQFF.